A single sample gave rise to the 7 T cell receptor beta chains below, sequenced in a study of regulatory T cells in long-lasting Graves disease. Arm-PCR with iRepertoire HTBI primers amplified the CDR3 regions for these TCR beta libraries. TCRdb re-called the multiplex PCR reads with MiXCR, one entry per CDR3 protein. The sample carries a few hundred thousand distinct CDR3 sequences, around 21% recorded once. Time point specified: persistent/refractory GD, antithyroid drugs over 5 years with positive TRAb. The authors made the TCR library using RNA they extracted from PBMCs. The sample consisted of peripheral blood mononuclear cells (PBMCs), taken when the disease was refractory, from a patient treated with antithyroid drugs. The receptor set was obtained from a female donor with Graves disease.

In this sample, this clonotype turned up many times. The CDR3 is CASSQDYLAYEQYF. The CDR3 DNA sequence: TGTGCCAGCAGCCAAGATTACTTAGCCTACGAGCAGTACTTC. The chain combines TRBV3-1 with TRBJ2-7, with unresolved D. This CDR3 has 14 amino acids. CDR1 and CDR2 (germline): LGHDT, YNNKEL (reference sequence). V shed 0 bases and J shed 2 bases, with 8 bases lying between them.

This clonotype was seen many times. The J gene is TRBJ1-2, the V gene TRBV12-3 or TRBV12-4; 8 positions match TRBD1. The CDR3 contains 14 residues. V lost 6 bases and J lost 4; bases outside the gene matches: 7. The chain's CDR3 is CASSRGTGLYGYTF. CDR3 DNA: TGTGCCAGCAGCCGAGGGACAGGCCTCTATGGCTACACCTTC.

This clonotype occurred many times. The V gene is TRBV27, the J gene TRBJ1-1; 7 bases match TRBD1. V trimming: 6 bases; J trimming: 2 bases; junction bases outside the gene matches: 9. The CDR3 is made up of 15 amino acids. Germline-derived CDR1 and CDR2 are MNHEY and SMNVEV (reference sequence). The CDR3 DNA is TGTGCCAGCAGCCCGGGACAGATAAGCAACACTGAAGCTTTCTTT. Its translation: CASSPGQISNTEAFF.

This clonotype was recorded a few times. The chain recombines TRBV27 with TRBJ2-7; 10 bases agree with TRBD1. The CDR3 has 14 amino acids. V dropped 6 bases and J dropped 4; count of bases not matched to a gene: 6. The germline V gene encodes CDR1 MNHEY and CDR2 SMNVEV (reference sequence). CDR3 DNA: TGTGCCAGCAGGCCCACGGGACAGGGGTACGAGCAGTACTTC. Amino acids: CASRPTGQGYEQYF.

This clonotype was recorded once. V is TRBV27 and J is TRBJ2-1; D may correspond to TRBD1 or TRBD2 (5 bases each). Germline V gene data show CDR1 as MNHEY and CDR2 as SMNVEV (reference sequence). V was clipped by 7 bases and J by 0 bases, with 16 bases between them. This CDR3 region has 16 residues. Written as DNA, the CDR3 is TGTGCCAGCAAGTGGGGGATGGGGAACTCCTACAATGAGCAGTTCTTC. Translating gives CASKWGMGNSYNEQFF.

The gene calls are TRBV20-1 and TRBJ1-1, with 9 bases fitting TRBD1. From germline, CDR1 is DFQATT and CDR2 SNEGSKA (reference sequence). Trimming removed 0 bases from V and 4 bases from J; junction bases left unmatched: 6. The CDR3 runs 15 residues. Here the CDR3 reads CSAREMTGGGTEAFF. The CDR3 DNA follows: TGCAGTGCTAGAGAAATGACAGGGGGGGGCACTGAAGCTTTCTTT.

This clonotype was counted between two and nine times. V and J are TRBV7-8 and TRBJ2-5; maybe TRBD2 (5 bases). Germline assignment: CDR1 SGHVS and CDR2 FQNEAQ. The V end lost 5 bases, the J end lost 5 bases, and 15 bases lay between the germline ends. The CDR3 runs to 14 residues. CDR3 residues: CASSPEGPAETQYF. Here the CDR3 DNA reads TGTGCCAGCAGCCCCGAGGGCCCCGCGGAGACCCAGTACTTC.